A selection of T cell receptor beta chains follows, all from one sample in a study of blood T cell repertoires in COVID-19. Libraries were prepared by immunoSEQ multiplex PCR; TCRdb keeps only in-frame clonotypes and omits some of them. In the table there are about 190,000 clones, over 70% of which are singletons. Sequences were obtained from peripheral blood. These receptors all stem from a man aged 60 to 75 with active or convalescent COVID-19. Each CDR3 is given with its conserved first and last residue. Each record gives: J gene, V gene, D gene, clone size, CDR3 DNA, CDR3 protein. D genes are given only for firm matches. Clone size is given for some rows only: seen once, a few or many times, or a class if the clone is expanded.

j_gene: TRBJ2-7; v_gene: TRBV29-1; d_gene: TRBD2; abundance: -; CDR3nt: TGCAGCGTTGAAGACTTTAGCGGGGGATCCTACGAGCAGTACTTC; CDR3aa: CSVEDFSGGSYEQYF
j_gene: TRBJ2-4; v_gene: TRBV28; d_gene: -; abundance: -; CDR3nt: TGTGCCAGCAGTCAGGGGCCCGCAGCCAAAAACATTCAGTACTTC; CDR3aa: CASSQGPAAKNIQYF
j_gene: TRBJ2-7; v_gene: TRBV6-9; d_gene: TRBD2; abundance: -; CDR3nt: TGTGCCAGCAGTTCCGGACTAGCGGCTTTCTCCTACGAGCAGTACTTC; CDR3aa: CASSSGLAAFSYEQYF
j_gene: TRBJ2-7; v_gene: TRBV24-1; d_gene: TRBD2; abundance: -; CDR3nt: TGTGCCACCTCCACTAGCGGGGGCTACGAGCAGTACTTC; CDR3aa: CATSTSGGYEQYF
j_gene: TRBJ2-5; v_gene: TRBV5-1; d_gene: TRBD1; abundance: -; CDR3nt: TGCGCCAGCAGCGGTGTCAGGGGGACGGAGACCCAGTACTTC; CDR3aa: CASSGVRGTETQYF
j_gene: TRBJ1-1; v_gene: TRBV3-1/TRBV3-2; d_gene: -; abundance: -; CDR3nt: TGTGCCAGCAGTCCCGGTGGGGGGACGAACACTGAAGCTTTCTTT; CDR3aa: CASSPGGGTNTEAFF
j_gene: TRBJ2-3; v_gene: TRBV29-1; d_gene: -; abundance: -; CDR3nt: TGCAGCGTAGAGTCTCGAACTGGCACAGATACGCAGTATTTT; CDR3aa: CSVESRTGTDTQYF
j_gene: TRBJ2-2; v_gene: TRBV2; d_gene: TRBD1; abundance: -; CDR3nt: TGTGCCAGGGGGGTGCCGGGACAGGAGAACACCGGGGAGCTGTTTTTT; CDR3aa: CARGVPGQENTGELFF
j_gene: TRBJ1-2; v_gene: TRBV24-1; d_gene: -; abundance: -; CDR3nt: TGTGCCACCAGTGAAGGGGCCTACGGCTACACCTTC; CDR3aa: CATSEGAYGYTF
j_gene: TRBJ1-2; v_gene: TRBV12-3/TRBV12-4; d_gene: -; abundance: -; CDR3nt: TGTGCCAGCAGTTTGGGGCGTCGGGGCTACACCTTC; CDR3aa: CASSLGRRGYTF
j_gene: TRBJ1-2; v_gene: TRBV5-4; d_gene: -; abundance: -; CDR3nt: TGTGCCAGCAGCTTGGCCAAGAGCTATGGCTACACCTTC; CDR3aa: CASSLAKSYGYTF
j_gene: TRBJ1-3; v_gene: TRBV18; d_gene: -; abundance: -; CDR3nt: TGTGCCAGCTCACTTCGACAGGATCACACCATATATTTT; CDR3aa: CASSLRQDHTIYF
j_gene: TRBJ2-7; v_gene: TRBV27; d_gene: TRBD2; abundance: -; CDR3nt: TGTGCCAGCAGTTTTTCCAGCGGGATTTCCTACGAGCAGTACTTC; CDR3aa: CASSFSSGISYEQYF
j_gene: TRBJ1-1; v_gene: TRBV3-1/TRBV3-2; d_gene: -; abundance: -; CDR3nt: TGTGCCAGCAGCAGTCAGGGGAACACTGAAGCTTTCTTT; CDR3aa: CASSSQGNTEAFF
j_gene: TRBJ2-3; v_gene: TRBV5-5; d_gene: TRBD2; abundance: -; CDR3nt: TGTGCCAGCAGTTTACGGGGGGGGCCGGATACGCAGTATTTT; CDR3aa: CASSLRGGPDTQYF
j_gene: TRBJ1-1; v_gene: TRBV3-1/TRBV3-2; d_gene: -; abundance: few; CDR3nt: TGTGCCAGCAGCCAATATAGTGAAGCTTTCTTT; CDR3aa: CASSQYSEAFF
j_gene: TRBJ2-1; v_gene: TRBV3-1/TRBV3-2; d_gene: -; abundance: -; CDR3nt: TGTGCCAGCAGCCGAGGGAACACCTACAATGAGCAGTTCTTC; CDR3aa: CASSRGNTYNEQFF
j_gene: TRBJ2-3; v_gene: TRBV24-1; d_gene: -; abundance: -; CDR3nt: TGTGCCACCAGTGATTCCACAGTGAAGCCAGATACGCAGTATTTT; CDR3aa: CATSDSTVKPDTQYF
j_gene: TRBJ1-1; v_gene: TRBV11-2; d_gene: -; abundance: -; CDR3nt: TGTGCCAGCAGCGCAAATAGCAGGGACACTGAAGCTTTCTTT; CDR3aa: CASSANSRDTEAFF
j_gene: TRBJ2-7; v_gene: TRBV9; d_gene: TRBD1; abundance: -; CDR3nt: TGTGCCAGCAGCGCCGGGACAGGGGACTACGAGCAGTACTTC; CDR3aa: CASSAGTGDYEQYF
j_gene: TRBJ1-5; v_gene: TRBV6-1; d_gene: -; abundance: -; CDR3nt: TGTGCCAGCAGTGAAGCGTCCGCGTATCAGCCCCAGCATTTT; CDR3aa: CASSEASAYQPQHF
j_gene: TRBJ2-1; v_gene: TRBV9; d_gene: -; abundance: -; CDR3nt: TGTGCCAGCAGCGTAGGACTACTAGGGGAGCAGTTCTTC; CDR3aa: CASSVGLLGEQFF
j_gene: TRBJ1-3; v_gene: TRBV18; d_gene: TRBD1; abundance: many; CDR3nt: TGTGCCAGCTCCCCATCGACAGGGATCTCTGGAAACACCATATATTTT; CDR3aa: CASSPSTGISGNTIYF
j_gene: TRBJ2-5; v_gene: TRBV18; d_gene: TRBD2; abundance: -; CDR3nt: TGTGCCAGCTCACCAAGAACCAGCGGGAGATGGGAAGAGACCCAGTACTTC; CDR3aa: CASSPRTSGRWEETQYF